This T cell receptor beta chain derives from a study of T cells after yellow fever vaccination. Overall study context: It was SMART-Seq v4 Ultra Low Input that prepared the fractions with low cell numbers.

This CDR3 has 14 amino acids. The V gene end was trimmed by 3 bases and the J gene end by 4 bases; junction bases not matched to a gene: 4. Germline CDR1 and CDR2: ENHRY and SYGVKD. Each CDR3 protein gets one entry after TCRdb re-called the 5' RACE reads with MiXCR. The sample lists approximately 550,000 distinct CDR3 sequences; 15% to 20% were seen once. This sequence was found in a man younger than 45 who received the YFV17D yellow fever vaccine. Sample: PBMCs, taken 15 days after the yellow fever booster vaccination. This rearrangement joins TRBV10-3 to TRBJ2-7; 9 bases are shared with TRBD1. The CDR3: CAISEGQGYYEQYF. The CDR3 DNA follows: TGTGCCATCAGTGAAGGACAGGGGTATTACGAGCAGTACTTC.